This T cell receptor beta chain was sequenced for a study of blood T cell repertoires in COVID-19. Overall study context: Sites across the United States, Italy and Spain contributed samples from acute and convalescent COVID-19. Sample material is recorded as cDNA or gDNA derived from T cells, B-cell-depleted T cells, or PBMCs.

V shed 3 bases and J 6 bases; nucleotides not matched to a gene: 5. Germline loops: CDR1 KGHSH, CDR2 LQKENI. This CDR3 has 13 residues. Authors' data handling: From reference gene primer amplification, estimates of nucleated cell counts were derived. Some clones are missing from TCRdb's copy, which holds only in-frame ones; the method was immunoSEQ multiplex PCR. The DNA was the basis for D and trimming; V, J and clone size are from that table. The sample holds roughly 92,000 clones; 90% are singletons and the top ten take 4.3%. The chain couples TRBV18 to TRBJ2-7, with 7 bases aligning to TRBD2. The material sequenced was peripheral blood. The source of this sequence is an elderly woman with active or convalescent COVID-19. The CDR3 DNA sequence: TGTGCCAGCTCACCGGGAGGGAATCTCGAGCAGTACTTC. It codes for CASSPGGNLEQYF.